These 12 T cell receptor beta chains were all obtained from the same sample, sequenced in a study of T cell responses to AZD1222 COVID-19 vaccine. This table comes from immunoSEQ multiplex PCR, and its TCRdb copy is limited to in-frame clones, with some not included. This table has under 110,000 clones, roughly 84% appearing once. This specimen was peripheral blood, taken on day 0 of AZD1222 vaccination. These TCRs come from an adult in good health.

This sequence joins TRBV10-3 and TRBJ2-2; 11 bases fit TRBD1. The CDR3 contains 15 residues. Germline values: CDR1 ENHRY, CDR2 SYGVKD. The ends lost 3 bases at V and 6 bases at J; junction bases unmatched: 3. Here the CDR3 reads CAISDWTGGSGELFF. DNA of the CDR3: TGTGCCATCAGTGATTGGACAGGGGGCTCCGGGGAGCTGTTTTTT.

This clone appeared a single time. This sequence joins TRBV11-2 and TRBJ2-2; D may be TRBD2 (6 bases). Germline V gene data show CDR1 as SGHAT and CDR2 as FQNNGV. Trimming cost V 0 bases and J 1 base, with 9 bases left between them. The CDR3 runs 16 residues. The CDR3 region has the DNA TGTGCCAGCAGCTTAGAACTAGCCATGAACACCGGGGAGCTGTTTTTT. Translated: CASSLELAMNTGELFF.

The chain carries TRBV2 and TRBJ2-5, with TRBD2 matching 9 bases. The CDR3 loop spans 15 amino acids. V lost 6 bases and J lost 7; bases outside the gene matches: 12. The germline V gene has CDR1 SNHLY and CDR2 FYNNEI. The CDR3 reads CASRGTGTSIATQYF. CDR3 DNA sequence: TGTGCCAGCAGGGGGACCGGGACTAGCATCGCGACCCAGTACTTC.

The rearrangement joins TRBV28 to TRBJ1-4; no clear D gene. Germline V gene sequence: CDR1 MDHEN, CDR2 SYDVKM. The CDR3 is 15 amino acids. Trimming stripped 2 bases from V and 8 bases from J, with 15 bases between. This CDR3 is CASSLIEKGREKLFF. CDR3 coding DNA: TGTGCCAGCAGTTTAATAGAAAAGGGTAGGGAAAAACTGTTTTTT.

V and J are TRBV28 and TRBJ2-3; 9 positions agree with TRBD2. V was clipped by 3 bases and J by 3 bases; unmatched bases: 10. Germline assignment: CDR1 MDHEN and CDR2 SYDVKM. The CDR3 length is 17 residues. Here the CDR3 reads CASSFLQGLARTDTQYF. Written as DNA, the CDR3 is TGTGCCAGCAGTTTCTTGCAGGGACTAGCAAGGACAGATACGCAGTATTTT.

V usage is TRBV19 and J usage is TRBJ1-5; TRBD1 is a possible D gene (6 bases). The germline gives CDR1 LNHDA, CDR2 SQIVND (reference sequence). The V end was cut by 3 bases, the J end by 1 base, with 13 bases between. The CDR3 is 16 amino acids. The CDR3 DNA is TGTGCCAGTAGTATCGTCGGGGGCGAGAGCAATCAGCCCCAGCATTTT. Translated, it gives CASSIVGGESNQPQHF.

The gene calls are TRBV7-3 and TRBJ2-1; maybe TRBD2 (7 bases). CDR3 length: 18 residues. Germline V gives CDR1 SGHTA, CDR2 FQGTGA. Trimming shortened V by 5 bases and J by 3 bases, and 23 bases separated the two germline ends. Here the CDR3 DNA reads TGTGCCAGCAGCCCGGCGGTGGGGGCGGGAGTAGACTACAATGAGCAGTTCTTC. Protein: CASSPAVGAGVDYNEQFF.

The chain employs TRBV3-1 (or the pseudogene TRBV3-2) and TRBJ2-2; D might be TRBD2 (5 bases). Germline V gives CDR1 LGHDT, CDR2 YNNKEL (reference sequence). The germline V and J ends were trimmed by 4 bases and 0 bases, with 18 bases remaining between them. The CDR3 is made up of 18 amino acids. This chain's CDR3 is CASSPQREGYANTGELFF. CDR3 DNA sequence: TGTGCCAGCAGCCCCCAACGGGAAGGATACGCGAACACCGGGGAGCTGTTTTTT.

The CDR3 DNA follows: TGTGCCAGCAGCGAGCGGGGGTACGAGCAGTACTTC. Protein sequence: CASSERGYEQYF. The rearrangement joins TRBV7-9 to TRBJ2-7, with TRBD2 matching over 8 bases. The junction had 1 base not matched to a gene; V was cut back by 5 bases and J by 4 bases. There are 12 residues in the CDR3. Germline CDR1 SEHNR, CDR2 FQNEAQ (reference sequence). The full variable domain, with the rest looked up from reference TRBV7-9 and TRBJ2-7, is DTGVSQNPRHKITKRGQNVTFRCDPISEHNRLYWYRQTLGQGPEFLTYFQNEAQLEKSRLLSDRFSAERPKGSFSTLEIQRTEQGDSAMYLCASSERGYEQYFGPGTRLTVT.

The gene calls are TRBV7-9 and TRBJ2-3; 7 bases match TRBD2. The germline V gene has CDR1 SEHNR and CDR2 FQNEAQ (reference sequence). The CDR3 has 19 residues. V shed 2 bases and J 4 bases; nucleotides not matched to a gene: 18. CDR3 DNA: TGTGCCAGCAGCTTATTTCTCGGGGGGAGCCGCCTAATAGCAGATACGCAGTATTTT. Amino acid sequence: CASSLFLGGSRLIADTQYF.

The chain links TRBV5-5 to TRBJ1-1; D not certain. This CDR3 has 14 amino acids. CDR1 and CDR2 from the germline V gene are SGHKS and YYEKEE (reference sequence). The germline V and J ends were trimmed by 6 bases and 1 base, with 13 bases remaining between them. The DNA for the CDR3 is TGTGCCAGCACTATCTTAGACGGGAACACTGAAGCTTTCTTT. This translates into CASTILDGNTEAFF.

This clone is a singleton in its sample. The CDR3 DNA reads TGTGCCAGCAGCGTGCCCCGGGGACTAGCGGTGCTCGAGCAGTACTTC. Translating gives CASSVPRGLAVLEQYF. The chain has TRBV2 and TRBJ2-7; TRBD2 aligns across 11 bases. The germline CDR1 and CDR2 sequences are SNHLY and FYNNEI. The V gene end was trimmed by 6 bases and the J gene end by 6 bases; junction bases not matched to a gene: 13. There are 16 residues in the CDR3.